The entry that follows covers one T cell receptor beta chain sequence. Its antigen remains unidentified. This sample is drawn from a study of beta chain features in type 1 diabetes. At the level of the study: Age, gender, cell numbers and subset yield matched between patients and controls.

Each of the CD4+ naive, central memory, regulatory and stem cell-like memory populations was sorted via CD45RO/CCR7/CD25/CD127/CD95/CD27. The CDR3 is 15 amino acids. Germline loops: CDR1 SGHRS, CDR2 YFSETQ. V gave up 2 bases and J gave up 10 bases; unmatched junction bases: 4. The isolated RNA, all of it, was reverse transcribed, so expressed TCRB transcripts were what got sequenced. Using immunoSEQ multiplex PCR, the repertoire was profiled, and TCRdb retains in-frame clones only, with some absent. The sample comprises about 52,000 clones, roughly 40% of which are singletons, and 1.4% to 1.5% rests with the top ten. Study-level points and caveats: Shortening of TCRB CDR3s, moderate but significant, appeared in all four CD4+ subsets of Type 1 diabetes patients.

The chain uses TRBV5-1 and TRBJ2-1; 15 positions match TRBD2. Material: Tregs from blood. The clonotype comes from a man under 40 with type 1 diabetes. CDR3 in amino acids: CASSFGLAGGGEQFF. The CDR3 DNA sequence: TGCGCCAGCAGCTTTGGACTAGCGGGAGGGGGGGAGCAGTTCTTC.